This T cell receptor beta chain was observed in a study of T cell responses to AZD1222 COVID-19 vaccine. At the level of the study: Timing groups of about 4 and about 12 weeks for second doses were pooled.

The repertoire was sequenced with immunoSEQ multiplex PCR; TCRdb's copy has only in-frame clones and lacks some. The sample has under 130,000 clones; around 89% are singletons. Regarding this clone: Antigen unknown.

Notes on the study in general: Among the donors, most were white British and more were female, and clonal diversity was possibly underestimated. When two AZD1222 doses had been given, Spike-specific TCR breadth and depth rose. Epitopes outside B.1.351 and B.1.1.7 mutated regions reportedly drew nearly half of spike TCRs.

The germline gives CDR1 MNHEY, CDR2 SVGAGI. The germline V and J ends were trimmed by 10 bases and 6 bases, with 9 bases remaining between them. The CDR3 loop spans 10 amino acids. The chain couples TRBV6-5 to TRBJ1-1, with a weak D call TRBD1 (5 bases). The sequenced sample was peripheral blood, obtained on day 0 of AZD1222 vaccination. The TCR sequence derives from an adult in good health. The CDR3 here is CAIGTPEAFF. CDR3 sequence (DNA): TGTGCCATCGGGACGCCTGAAGCTTTCTTT.